The present TCR beta chain was sequenced within a study of shared clonotypes between healthy human individuals. Sequencing used immunoSEQ multiplex PCR; TCRdb keeps in-frame clones, though not all of them. The table shows approximately 980,000 clones, with 76% occurring only once. The CDR3 extends over 12 amino acids. The germline V gene encodes CDR1 MNHNY and CDR2 SVGAGI (reference sequence). With 8 bases removed from V and 6 bases from J, the gap between germline ends came to 10 bases. The sequenced sample was memory CD4+ T cells sorted from blood. Subset specified: CD45RA-negative fraction. This clonotype was sampled from a man aged 18 to 29 in good health. The chain is built from TRBV6-6 and TRBJ2-2; no definite D call. The CDR3 spells CASHRKAGELFF. The CDR3 bases are TGTGCCAGCCATCGGAAGGCCGGGGAGCTGTTTTTT.